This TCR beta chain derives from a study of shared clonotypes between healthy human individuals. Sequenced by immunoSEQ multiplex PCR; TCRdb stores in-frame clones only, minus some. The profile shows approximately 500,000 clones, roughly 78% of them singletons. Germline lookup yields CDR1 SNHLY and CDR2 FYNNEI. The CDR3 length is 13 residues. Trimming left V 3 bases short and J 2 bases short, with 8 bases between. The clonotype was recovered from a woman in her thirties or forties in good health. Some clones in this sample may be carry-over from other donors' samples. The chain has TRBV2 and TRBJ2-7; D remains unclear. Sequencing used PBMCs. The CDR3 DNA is TGTGCCAGCAGTGAGCACTCTCCCTACGAGCAGTACTTC. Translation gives CASSEHSPYEQYF.